This TCR beta chain emerged from a study of radiotherapy plus CTLA-4 blockade in lung cancer. Overall study context: For 15% to 20% of patients, objective responses occurred, and approximately 31% had disease control.

With ipilimumab providing CTLA-4 blockade, focal radiation was administered to patients who had chemo-refractory metastatic non-small-cell lung cancer. Overall study findings and caveats: In blood, tumor-derived TCR clones expanded after radiotherapy plus ipilimumab.

Profiling relied on immunoSEQ multiplex PCR, and the TCRdb table lists in-frame clones only, not all of them. The sample holds fewer than 40,000 clones; approximately 79% are singletons and the top ten take around 22%. Worth noting for this clone: Its specificity is not known.

The material sequenced was peripheral blood, taken from a patient treated with radiotherapy plus ipilimumab. This receptor was identified in a human donor with non-small cell lung cancer that progressed on radiotherapy plus ipilimumab.

The CDR3 region is CASSSGQGAYNSPLHF. DNA of the CDR3: TGTGCCAGCAGCTCCGGACAGGGGGCTTATAATTCACCCCTCCACTTT. This chain connects TRBV7-8 to TRBJ1-6; 11 bases are a match to TRBD1. Germline CDR1 reads SGHVS; CDR2 reads FQNEAQ. This CDR3 is built from 16 residues. The ends lost 4 bases at V and 4 bases at J; junction bases unmatched: 3.